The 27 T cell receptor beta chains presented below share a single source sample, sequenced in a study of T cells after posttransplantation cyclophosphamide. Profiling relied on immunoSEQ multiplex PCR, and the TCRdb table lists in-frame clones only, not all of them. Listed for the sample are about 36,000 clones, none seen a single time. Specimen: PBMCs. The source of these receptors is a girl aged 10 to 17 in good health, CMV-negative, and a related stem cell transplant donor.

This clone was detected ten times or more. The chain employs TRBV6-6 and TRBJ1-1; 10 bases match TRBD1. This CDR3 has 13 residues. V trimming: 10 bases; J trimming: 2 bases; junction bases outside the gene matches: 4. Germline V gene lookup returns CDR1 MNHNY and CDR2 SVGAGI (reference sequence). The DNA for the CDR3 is TGTGCCACCGCGACAGGGGGCAACACTGAAGCTTTCTTT. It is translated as CATATGGNTEAFF.

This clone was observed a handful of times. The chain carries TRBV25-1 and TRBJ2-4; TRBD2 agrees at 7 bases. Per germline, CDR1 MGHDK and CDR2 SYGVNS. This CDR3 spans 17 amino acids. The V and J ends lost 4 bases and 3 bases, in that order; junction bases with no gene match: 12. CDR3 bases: TGTGCCAGCAGTGGAACCAGGGTCTTAGCGGGCAAAAACATTCAGTACTTC. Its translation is CASSGTRVLAGKNIQYF.

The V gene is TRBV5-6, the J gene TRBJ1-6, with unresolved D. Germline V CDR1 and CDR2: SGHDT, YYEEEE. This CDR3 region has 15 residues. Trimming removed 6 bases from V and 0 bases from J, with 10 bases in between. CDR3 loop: CASTQMSSYNSPLHF. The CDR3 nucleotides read TGTGCCAGCACACAGATGAGCTCCTATAATTCACCCCTCCACTTT.

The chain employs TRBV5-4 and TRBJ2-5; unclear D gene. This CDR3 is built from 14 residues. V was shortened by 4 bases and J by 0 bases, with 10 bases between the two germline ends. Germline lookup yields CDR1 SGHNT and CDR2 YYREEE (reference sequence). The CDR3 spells CASSVLYYQETQYF. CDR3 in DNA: TGTGCCAGCAGCGTTTTATACTACCAAGAGACCCAGTACTTC.

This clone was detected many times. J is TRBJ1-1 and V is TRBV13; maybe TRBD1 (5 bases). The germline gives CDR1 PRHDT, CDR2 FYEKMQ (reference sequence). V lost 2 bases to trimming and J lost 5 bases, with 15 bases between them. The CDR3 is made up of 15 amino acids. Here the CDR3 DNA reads TGTGCCAGCAGCTTACTTGCAGGGTTGCGAACTGAAGCTTTCTTT. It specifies CASSLLAGLRTEAFF.

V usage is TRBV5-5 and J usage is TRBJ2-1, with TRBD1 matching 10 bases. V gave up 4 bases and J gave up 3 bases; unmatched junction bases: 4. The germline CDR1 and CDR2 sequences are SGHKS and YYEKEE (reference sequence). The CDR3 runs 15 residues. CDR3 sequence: CASSQGTGVYNEQFF. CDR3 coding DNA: TGTGCCAGCAGCCAAGGGACAGGGGTCTACAATGAGCAGTTCTTC.

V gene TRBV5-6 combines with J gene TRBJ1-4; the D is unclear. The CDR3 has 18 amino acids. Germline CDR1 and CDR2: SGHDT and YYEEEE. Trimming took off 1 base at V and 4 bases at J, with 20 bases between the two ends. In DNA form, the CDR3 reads TGTGCCAGCAGCTTGATGAAGTTGAGAGACAACATTAATGAAAAACTGTTTTTT. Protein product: CASSLMKLRDNINEKLFF.

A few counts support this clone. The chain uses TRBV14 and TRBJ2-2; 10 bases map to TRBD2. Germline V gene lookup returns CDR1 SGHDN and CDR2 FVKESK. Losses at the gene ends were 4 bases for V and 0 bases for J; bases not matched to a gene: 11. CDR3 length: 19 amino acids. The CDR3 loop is CASSPQTGLARTNTGELFF. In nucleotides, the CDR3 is TGTGCCAGCAGCCCCCAAACGGGACTAGCGAGGACGAACACCGGGGAGCTGTTTTTT. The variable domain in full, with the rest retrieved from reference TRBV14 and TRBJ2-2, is EAGVTQFPSHSVIEKGQTVTLRCDPISGHDNLYWYRRVMGKEIKFLLHFVKESKQDESGMPNNRFLAERTGGTYSTLKVQPAELEDSGVYFCASSPQTGLARTNTGELFFGEGSRLTVL.

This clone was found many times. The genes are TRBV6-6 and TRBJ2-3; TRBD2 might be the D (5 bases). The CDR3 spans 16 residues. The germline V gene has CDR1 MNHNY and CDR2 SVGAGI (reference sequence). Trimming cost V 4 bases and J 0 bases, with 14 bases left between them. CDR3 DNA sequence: TGTGCCAGCAGTTTAGTGCAGCGGCCTAGCACAGATACGCAGTATTTT. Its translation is CASSLVQRPSTDTQYF.

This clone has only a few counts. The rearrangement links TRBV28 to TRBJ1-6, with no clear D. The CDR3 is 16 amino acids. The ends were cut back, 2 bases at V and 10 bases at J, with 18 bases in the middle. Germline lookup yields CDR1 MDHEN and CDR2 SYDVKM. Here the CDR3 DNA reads TGTGCCAGCAGTTTAGTCGGTGGGCGTCCGAGATCACCCCTCCACTTT. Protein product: CASSLVGGRPRSPLHF. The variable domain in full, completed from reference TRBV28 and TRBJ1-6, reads DVKVTQSSRYLVKRTGEKVFLECVQDMDHENMFWYRQDPGLGLRLIYFSYDVKMKEKGDIPEGYSVSREKKERFSLILESASTNQTSMYLCASSLVGGRPRSPLHFGNGTRLTVT.

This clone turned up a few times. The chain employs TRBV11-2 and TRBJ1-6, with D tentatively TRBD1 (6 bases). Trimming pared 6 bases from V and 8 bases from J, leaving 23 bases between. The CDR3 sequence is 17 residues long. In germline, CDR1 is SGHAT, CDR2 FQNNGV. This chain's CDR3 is CASSIRSIQGGDSPLHF. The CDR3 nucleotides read TGTGCCAGCAGTATTAGAAGTATACAGGGTGGGGATTCACCCCTCCACTTT.

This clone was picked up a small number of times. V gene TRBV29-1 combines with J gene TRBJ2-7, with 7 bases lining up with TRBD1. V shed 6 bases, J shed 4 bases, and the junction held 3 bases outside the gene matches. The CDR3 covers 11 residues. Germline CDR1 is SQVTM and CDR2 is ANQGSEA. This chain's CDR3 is CSVGDSYEQYF. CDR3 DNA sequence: TGCAGCGTGGGGGACAGTTACGAGCAGTACTTC.

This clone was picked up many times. CDR3 sequence reads: CASSPRVFGYTF. For the CDR3, the DNA is TGTGCCAGCAGTCCCAGGGTTTTTGGCTACACCTTC. The chain employs TRBV28 and TRBJ1-2; weak D call: TRBD1 (5 bases). Trimming stripped 5 bases from V and 7 bases from J, with 11 bases between. CDR1 and CDR2 (germline): MDHEN, SYDVKM. The CDR3 has 12 amino acids.

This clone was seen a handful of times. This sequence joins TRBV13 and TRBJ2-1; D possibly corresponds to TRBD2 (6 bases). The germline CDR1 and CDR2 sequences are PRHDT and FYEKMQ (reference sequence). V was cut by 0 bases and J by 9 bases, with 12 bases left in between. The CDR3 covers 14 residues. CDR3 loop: CASSLGVGGTEQFF. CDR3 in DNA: TGTGCCAGCAGCTTAGGGGTGGGGGGTACTGAGCAGTTCTTC.

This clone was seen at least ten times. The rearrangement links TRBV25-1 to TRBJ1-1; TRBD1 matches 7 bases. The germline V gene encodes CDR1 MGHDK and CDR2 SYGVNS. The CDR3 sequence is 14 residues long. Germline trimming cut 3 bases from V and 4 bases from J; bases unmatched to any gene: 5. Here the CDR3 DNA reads TGTGCCAGCAGTGATGAGGGGGCAGGCACTGAAGCTTTCTTT. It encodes CASSDEGAGTEAFF. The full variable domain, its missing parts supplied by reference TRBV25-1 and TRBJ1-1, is EADIYQTPRYLVIGTGKKITLECSQTMGHDKMYWYQQDPGMELHLIHYSYGVNSTEKGDLSSESTVSRIRTEHFPLTLESARPSHTSQYLCASSDEGAGTEAFFGQGTRLTVV.

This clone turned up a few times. CDR3 sequence reads: CASSLSDKQETQYF. CDR3 DNA sequence: TGTGCCAGCAGCTTATCGGACAAGCAAGAGACCCAGTACTTC. The J gene is TRBJ2-5, the V gene TRBV7-7, with D maybe TRBD1 (5 bases). This CDR3 is built from 14 residues. Germline CDR1 reads SSHAT; CDR2 reads FNYEAQ (reference sequence). Trimming left V 2 bases short and J 2 bases short, with 9 bases between.

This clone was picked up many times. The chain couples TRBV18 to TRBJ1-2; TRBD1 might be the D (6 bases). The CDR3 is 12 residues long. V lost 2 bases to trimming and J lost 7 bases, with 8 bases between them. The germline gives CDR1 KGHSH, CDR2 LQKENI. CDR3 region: CASSPGGPGYTF. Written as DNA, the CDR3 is TGTGCCAGCTCACCAGGGGGCCCTGGCTACACCTTC.

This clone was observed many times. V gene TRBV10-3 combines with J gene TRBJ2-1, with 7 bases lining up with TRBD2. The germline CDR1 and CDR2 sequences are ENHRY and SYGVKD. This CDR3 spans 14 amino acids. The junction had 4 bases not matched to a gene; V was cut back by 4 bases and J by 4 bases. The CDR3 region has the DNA TGTGCCATCAGTGTGGCGGGAGAGTACAATGAGCAGTTCTTC. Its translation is CAISVAGEYNEQFF.

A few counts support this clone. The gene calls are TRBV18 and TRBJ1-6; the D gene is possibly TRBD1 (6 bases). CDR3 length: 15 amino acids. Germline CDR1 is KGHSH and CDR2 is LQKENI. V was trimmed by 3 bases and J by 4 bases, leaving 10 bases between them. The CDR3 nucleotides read TGTGCCAGCTCACCTCGGACAGTATATAATTCACCCCTCCACTTT. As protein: CASSPRTVYNSPLHF.

CDR3 protein: CASSYSRVAGELFF. CDR3 in DNA: TGTGCCAGCAGTTACTCCAGGGTAGCCGGGGAGCTGTTTTTT. The chain recombines TRBV6-5 with TRBJ2-2; tentative D call: TRBD1 (5 bases). The germline gives CDR1 MNHEY, CDR2 SVGAGI. CDR3 size: 14 residues. V was pared by 0 bases and J by 6 bases, with 8 bases between.

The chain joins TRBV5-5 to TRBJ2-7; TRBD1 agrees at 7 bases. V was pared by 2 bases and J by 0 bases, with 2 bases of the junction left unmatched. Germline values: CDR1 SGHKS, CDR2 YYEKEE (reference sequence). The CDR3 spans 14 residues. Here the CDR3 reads CASSLRQGSYEQYF. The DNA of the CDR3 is TGTGCCAGCAGCTTAAGACAGGGCTCCTACGAGCAGTACTTC.

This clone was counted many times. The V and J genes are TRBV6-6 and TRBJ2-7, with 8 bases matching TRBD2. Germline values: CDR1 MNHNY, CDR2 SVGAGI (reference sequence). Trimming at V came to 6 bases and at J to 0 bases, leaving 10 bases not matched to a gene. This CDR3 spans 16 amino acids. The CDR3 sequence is CASSLTPGTSSYEQYF. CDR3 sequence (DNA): TGTGCCAGCAGCCTTACTCCCGGGACTAGCTCCTACGAGCAGTACTTC.

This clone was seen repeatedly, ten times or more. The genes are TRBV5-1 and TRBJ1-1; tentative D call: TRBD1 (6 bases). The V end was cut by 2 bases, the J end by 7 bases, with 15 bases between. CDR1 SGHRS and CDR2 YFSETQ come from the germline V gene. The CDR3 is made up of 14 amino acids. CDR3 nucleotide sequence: TGCGCCAGCAGCTTTCGTCCAGGGGAAGGTGAAGCTTTCTTT. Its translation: CASSFRPGEGEAFF. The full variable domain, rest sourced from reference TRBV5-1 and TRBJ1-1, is KAGVTQTPRYLIKTRGQQVTLSCSPISGHRSVSWYQQTPGQGLQFLFEYFSETQRNKGNFPGRFSGRQFSNSRSEMNVSTLELGDSALYLCASSFRPGEGEAFFGQGTRLTVV.

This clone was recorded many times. The DNA for the CDR3 is TGTGCCAGCAGCGCTCACCGAGCGGGTACCGGGGAGCTGTTTTTT. Its translation: CASSAHRAGTGELFF. V usage is TRBV6-4 and J usage is TRBJ2-2; D is possibly TRBD2 (6 bases). Between the trimmed V and J ends, which lost 6 bases and 5 bases, there was a span of 16 bases. Germline CDR1 and CDR2: MRHNA and SNTAGT. The CDR3 loop spans 15 amino acids.

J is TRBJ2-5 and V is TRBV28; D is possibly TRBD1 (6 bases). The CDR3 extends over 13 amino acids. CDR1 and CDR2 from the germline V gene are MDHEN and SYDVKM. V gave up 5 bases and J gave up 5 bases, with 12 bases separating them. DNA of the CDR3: TGTGCCAGCAGTATACAGGGCGGGGAGACCCAGTACTTC. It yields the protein CASSIQGGETQYF.

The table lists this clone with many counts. The CDR3 nucleotides are TGTGCCAGCAGTTTTTCGGGACACCTGAACACTGAAGCTTTCTTT. This sequence encodes CASSFSGHLNTEAFF. The V call is TRBV27, the J call TRBJ1-1; perhaps TRBD1 as D (6 bases). The V gene's germline CDR1 is MNHEY and CDR2 SMNVEV (reference sequence). The CDR3 is 15 residues long. Trimming removed 3 bases from V and 0 bases from J, with 11 bases in between.

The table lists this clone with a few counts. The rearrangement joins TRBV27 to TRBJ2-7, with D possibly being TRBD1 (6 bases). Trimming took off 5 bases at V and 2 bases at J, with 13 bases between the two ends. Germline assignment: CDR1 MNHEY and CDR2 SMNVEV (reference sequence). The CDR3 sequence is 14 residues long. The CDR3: CASSPQGPTYEQYF. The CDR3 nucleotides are TGTGCCAGCAGTCCACAGGGTCCCACCTACGAGCAGTACTTC.